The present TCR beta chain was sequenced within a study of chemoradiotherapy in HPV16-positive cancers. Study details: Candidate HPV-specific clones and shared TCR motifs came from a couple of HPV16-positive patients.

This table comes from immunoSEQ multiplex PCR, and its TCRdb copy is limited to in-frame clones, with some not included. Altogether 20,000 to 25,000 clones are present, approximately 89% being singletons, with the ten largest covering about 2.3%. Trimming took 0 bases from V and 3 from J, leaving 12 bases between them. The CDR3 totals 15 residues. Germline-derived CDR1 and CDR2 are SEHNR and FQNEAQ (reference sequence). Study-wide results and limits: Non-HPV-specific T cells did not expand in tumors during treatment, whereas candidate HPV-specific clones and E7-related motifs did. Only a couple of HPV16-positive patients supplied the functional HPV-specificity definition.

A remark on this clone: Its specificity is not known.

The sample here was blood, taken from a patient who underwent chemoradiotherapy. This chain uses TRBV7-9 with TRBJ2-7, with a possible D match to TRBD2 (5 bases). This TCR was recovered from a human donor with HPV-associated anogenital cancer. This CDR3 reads CASSLASGVNYEQYF. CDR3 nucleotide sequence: TGTGCCAGCAGCTTAGCGAGCGGCGTGAACTACGAGCAGTACTTC.